This TCR beta chain was documented in a study of blood T cell repertoires in COVID-19. Some clones are missing from TCRdb's copy, which holds only in-frame ones; the method was immunoSEQ multiplex PCR. The sample includes a few hundred thousand clones, roughly 87% seen only once; the top ten take around 1%. In terms of age and location, participants ranged from roughly 18 to 100 years and lived in about two dozen US areas. Cohort allocation depended upon clinical history that participants reported. Recovered status applied to Cohort 3 donors who had two consecutive negative PCRs. It also applied to those with clearance or with symptom resolution. This CDR3 has 14 residues. Trimming took off 3 bases at V and 2 bases at J, with 10 bases between the two ends. CDR1 is SGHVS and CDR2 is FQNEAQ in the germline V gene.

V is TRBV7-8 and J is TRBJ1-2; D uncertain. The sample comprised PBMCs or T cells enriched from blood (not recorded which). This receptor was obtained from a woman in her 30s who had recovered from COVID-19. For the CDR3, the DNA is TGTGCCAGCAGCTTTATTAACAGCAACTATGGCTACACCTTC. Translation: CASSFINSNYGYTF.